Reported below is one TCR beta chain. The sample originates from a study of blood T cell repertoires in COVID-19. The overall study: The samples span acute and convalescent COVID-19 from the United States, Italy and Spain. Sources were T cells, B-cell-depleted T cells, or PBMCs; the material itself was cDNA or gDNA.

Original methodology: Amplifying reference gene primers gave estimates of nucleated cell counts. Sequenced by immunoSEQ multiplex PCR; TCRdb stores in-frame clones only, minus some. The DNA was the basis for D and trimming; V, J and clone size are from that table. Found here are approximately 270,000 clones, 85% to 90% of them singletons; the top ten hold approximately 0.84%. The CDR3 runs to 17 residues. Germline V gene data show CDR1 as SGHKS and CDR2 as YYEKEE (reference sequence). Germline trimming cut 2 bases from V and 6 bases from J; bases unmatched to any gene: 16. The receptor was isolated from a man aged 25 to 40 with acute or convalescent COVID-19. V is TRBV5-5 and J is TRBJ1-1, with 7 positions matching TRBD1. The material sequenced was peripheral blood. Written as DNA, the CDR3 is TGTGCCAGCAGCTTCAATTTCTACAGGGACAGAGGCCCTGAAGCTTTCTTT. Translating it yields CASSFNFYRDRGPEAFF.